The rows below give T cell receptor beta chains drawn from one sample of a study of blood T cell repertoires in COVID-19. Generated by immunoSEQ multiplex PCR, the TCRdb table keeps only in-frame clones and is missing some. The sample records about 180,000 clones, roughly 86% being singletons. The sample comprised peripheral blood. The receptors stem from a man between 35 and 55 years old with active or convalescent COVID-19. Both conserved end residues are part of each CDR3. A D gene is named only where the DNA matches it firmly. Where a row states a size, it is once, few, many or the class of an expanded clone; other rows omit it.

V gene: TRBV2
CDR3 length: 13
clone size: .
J gene: TRBJ2-7
D gene: .
CDR3 protein: CASTGTVSYEQYF
CDR3 DNA: TGTGCCAGCACCGGTACAGTTTCCTACGAGCAGTACTTC

V gene: TRBV14
CDR3 length: 14
clone size: once
J gene: TRBJ1-5
D gene: .
CDR3 protein: CASSPRGEGQPQHF
CDR3 DNA: TGTGCCAGCAGCCCAAGAGGAGAGGGTCAGCCCCAGCATTTT

V gene: TRBV2
CDR3 length: 14
clone size: .
J gene: TRBJ1-6
D gene: TRBD1
CDR3 protein: CASSGGQGNSPLHF
CDR3 DNA: TGTGCCAGCAGTGGGGGACAGGGCAATTCACCCCTCCACTTT

V gene: TRBV7-2
CDR3 length: 14
clone size: .
J gene: TRBJ2-5
D gene: TRBD2
CDR3 protein: CASSISGARETQYF
CDR3 DNA: TGTGCCAGCAGCATTAGCGGGGCACGCGAGACCCAGTACTTC

V gene: TRBV11-2
CDR3 length: 14
clone size: .
J gene: TRBJ2-1
D gene: .
CDR3 protein: CASSLGLAYNEQFF
CDR3 DNA: TGTGCCAGCAGCTTAGGTCTAGCCTACAATGAGCAGTTCTTC

V gene: TRBV9
CDR3 length: 12
clone size: .
J gene: TRBJ1-2
D gene: .
CDR3 protein: CASTRSGYGYTF
CDR3 DNA: TGTGCCAGCACCCGTTCCGGGTATGGCTACACCTTC

V gene: TRBV19
CDR3 length: 13
clone size: .
J gene: TRBJ2-7
D gene: TRBD1
CDR3 protein: CASSARDSYEQYF
CDR3 DNA: TGTGCCAGTAGTGCGAGGGACAGCTACGAGCAGTACTTC

V gene: TRBV4-1
CDR3 length: 14
clone size: few
J gene: TRBJ1-3
D gene: .
CDR3 protein: CASSPQYSGNTIYF
CDR3 DNA: TGCGCCAGCAGCCCTCAGTACTCTGGAAACACCATATATTTT

V gene: TRBV5-4
CDR3 length: 15
clone size: once
J gene: TRBJ1-6
D gene: .
CDR3 protein: CASSLAGGLNSPLHF
CDR3 DNA: TGTGCCAGCAGCTTGGCCGGGGGGCTTAATTCACCCCTCCACTTT

V gene: TRBV4-3
CDR3 length: 14
clone size: .
J gene: TRBJ2-6
D gene: .
CDR3 protein: CASSDSAPANVLTF
CDR3 DNA: TGCGCCAGTTCCGACAGCGCCCCGGCCAACGTCCTGACTTTC

V gene: TRBV29-1
CDR3 length: 12
clone size: .
J gene: TRBJ1-2
D gene: .
CDR3 protein: CSVESRYYGYTF
CDR3 DNA: TGCAGCGTTGAATCGCGGTACTATGGCTACACCTTC

V gene: TRBV2
CDR3 length: 12
clone size: .
J gene: TRBJ1-2
D gene: TRBD1
CDR3 protein: CAMLGQDYGYTF
CDR3 DNA: TGTGCCATGCTAGGACAGGATTATGGCTACACCTTC

V gene: TRBV27
CDR3 length: 18
clone size: .
J gene: TRBJ2-7
D gene: TRBD2
CDR3 protein: CASSSHRGLAGWIYEQYF
CDR3 DNA: TGTGCCAGCAGTTCCCACCGGGGACTAGCGGGGTGGATATACGAGCAGTACTTC

V gene: TRBV10-1
CDR3 length: 13
clone size: .
J gene: TRBJ1-1
D gene: TRBD1
CDR3 protein: CASSRDRNTEAFF
CDR3 DNA: TGCGCCAGCAGTCGGGACAGGAACACTGAAGCTTTCTTT

V gene: TRBV5-4
CDR3 length: 15
clone size: .
J gene: TRBJ1-2
D gene: TRBD1
CDR3 protein: CASSYRGAPNYGYTF
CDR3 DNA: TGTGCCAGCAGCTACAGGGGGGCGCCTAACTATGGCTACACCTTC

V gene: TRBV10-3
CDR3 length: 13
clone size: .
J gene: TRBJ2-1
D gene: TRBD1
CDR3 protein: CAISLTGDNEQFF
CDR3 DNA: TGTGCCATCAGCCTGACAGGGGACAATGAGCAGTTCTTC

V gene: TRBV18
CDR3 length: 15
clone size: .
J gene: TRBJ2-7
D gene: TRBD1
CDR3 protein: CASSPRTGGSYEQYF
CDR3 DNA: TGTGCCAGCTCACCCCGGACAGGGGGAAGCTACGAGCAGTACTTC

V gene: TRBV7-9
CDR3 length: 13
clone size: .
J gene: TRBJ1-1
D gene: TRBD1
CDR3 protein: CASSSQGGTEAFF
CDR3 DNA: TGTGCCAGCAGCTCACAGGGGGGGACTGAAGCTTTCTTT

V gene: TRBV28
CDR3 length: 15
clone size: .
J gene: TRBJ2-1
D gene: TRBD1
CDR3 protein: CASSQPGQGIYEQFF
CDR3 DNA: TGTGCCAGCAGTCAACCGGGACAGGGGATTTATGAGCAGTTCTTC

V gene: TRBV28
CDR3 length: 13
clone size: .
J gene: TRBJ1-2
D gene: .
CDR3 protein: CASSNRFLYGYTF
CDR3 DNA: TGTGCCAGCAGCAACAGGTTTCTCTATGGCTACACCTTC

V gene: TRBV28
CDR3 length: 15
clone size: once
J gene: TRBJ2-3
D gene: .
CDR3 protein: CASSSGAGLADTQYF
CDR3 DNA: TGTGCCAGCAGTTCTGGCGCAGGGCTAGCAGATACGCAGTATTTT

V gene: TRBV23-1
CDR3 length: 16
clone size: few
J gene: TRBJ1-4
D gene: TRBD1
CDR3 protein: CASSPPWTGRSEKLFF
CDR3 DNA: TGCGCCAGCAGTCCCCCGTGGACAGGTCGATCCGAAAAACTGTTTTTT

V gene: TRBV29-1
CDR3 length: 11
clone size: few
J gene: TRBJ1-2
D gene: .
CDR3 protein: CSVLLAYGYTF
CDR3 DNA: TGCAGCGTTCTTTTAGCCTATGGCTACACCTTC

V gene: TRBV30
CDR3 length: 13
clone size: .
J gene: TRBJ1-2
D gene: .
CDR3 protein: CAWSDGTNYGYTF
CDR3 DNA: TGTGCCTGGAGTGACGGGACTAACTATGGCTACACCTTC

V gene: TRBV5-4
CDR3 length: 17
clone size: .
J gene: TRBJ2-2
D gene: TRBD2
CDR3 protein: CASSSPVERGGAGELFF
CDR3 DNA: TGTGCCAGCAGCTCCCCTGTCGAGCGGGGGGGCGCCGGGGAGCTGTTTTTT

V gene: TRBV10-1
CDR3 length: 12
clone size: .
J gene: TRBJ2-3
D gene: .
CDR3 protein: CASSAGTDTQYF
CDR3 DNA: TGCGCCAGCAGTGCAGGCACAGATACGCAGTATTTT

V gene: TRBV28
CDR3 length: 10
clone size: .
J gene: TRBJ2-1
D gene: .
CDR3 protein: CASSGGTQFF
CDR3 DNA: TGTGCCAGCAGTGGCGGGACGCAATTCTTC

V gene: TRBV5-1
CDR3 length: 14
clone size: .
J gene: TRBJ1-1
D gene: .
CDR3 protein: CASSFGPGSTEAFF
CDR3 DNA: TGCGCCAGCAGCTTCGGTCCCGGGAGTACTGAAGCTTTCTTT

V gene: TRBV27
CDR3 length: 14
clone size: .
J gene: TRBJ1-2
D gene: TRBD1
CDR3 protein: CASSLQGAQDGYTF
CDR3 DNA: TGTGCCAGCAGTTTACAGGGGGCGCAGGATGGCTACACCTTC

V gene: TRBV7-2
CDR3 length: 13
clone size: .
J gene: TRBJ1-1
D gene: .
CDR3 protein: CASSSLAGIEAFF
CDR3 DNA: TGTGCCAGCAGCTCCCTTGCAGGGATTGAAGCTTTCTTT

V gene: TRBV6-5
CDR3 length: 12
clone size: .
J gene: TRBJ2-2
D gene: .
CDR3 protein: CASNTDTGELFF
CDR3 DNA: TGTGCCAGCAATACAGACACCGGGGAGCTGTTTTTT

V gene: TRBV5-1
CDR3 length: 14
clone size: medium-sized
J gene: TRBJ2-7
D gene: .
CDR3 protein: CASGLGPGQNEQYF
CDR3 DNA: TGCGCCAGCGGCTTAGGCCCAGGACAGAACGAGCAGTACTTC

V gene: TRBV4-1
CDR3 length: 13
clone size: .
J gene: TRBJ1-1
D gene: .
CDR3 protein: CASSKEGYTEAFF
CDR3 DNA: TGCGCCAGCAGCAAGGAGGGTTACACTGAAGCTTTCTTT

V gene: TRBV2
CDR3 length: 13
clone size: .
J gene: TRBJ1-2
D gene: TRBD1
CDR3 protein: CASNRDSLYGYTF
CDR3 DNA: TGTGCCAGCAACCGGGACAGCCTCTATGGCTACACCTTC